The 18 T cell receptor beta chains below all came from one sample that was sequenced in a study of T cell responses to AZD1222 COVID-19 vaccine (dated by TCRdb to the early 2020s). The sample's time point, from its label and the paper: baseline before first vaccination. Library preparation used the immunoSEQ multiplex PCR assay. The table comes from immuneACCESS by way of TCRdb, which keeps in-frame sequences with V and J called. Part of the clones is missing from these tables; in studies checked, under half for an unresolved V gene and the rest for unknown reasons. This sample holds roughly 180,000 clones; around nine tenths were observed only once. Approximately 2.9% of the sample is in the top ten clones. Sequencing used peripheral blood, obtained on day 0 of AZD1222 vaccination. The source is an adult in good health.

This clone appeared a few times. The rearrangement links TRBV15 to TRBJ1-2; unclear D gene. Germline V lookup: CDR1 LNHNV, CDR2 YYDKDF (reference sequence). CDR3 length: 14 amino acids. V gave up 0 bases and J gave up 8 bases, with 13 bases separating them. The CDR3 is CATSREGGSMGYTF. The CDR3 DNA reads as TGTGCCACCAGCAGAGAAGGAGGGTCTATGGGCTACACCTTC.

This chain joins TRBV6-2 or TRBV6-3 and TRBJ1-6; D call uncertain. Germline V gene sequence: CDR1 MNHEY, CDR2 SVGEGT. The ends were cut back, 0 bases at V and 11 bases at J, with 11 bases in the middle. CDR3 length: 14 amino acids. The CDR3 nucleotides are TGTGCCAGCAGTTACTCTCCAGGTTGGCCACCCCTCCACTTT. Residues: CASSYSPGWPPLHF.

This chain joins TRBV7-2 and TRBJ1-5, with 9 positions matching TRBD1. The V and J ends lost 5 bases and 6 bases, in that order; junction bases with no gene match: 8. The CDR3 covers 15 residues. Germline V gene lookup returns CDR1 SGHTA and CDR2 FQGNSA. The CDR3 nucleotides read TGTGCCAGCAGCAAGGGACAGGGCTGGGGTCAGCCCCAGCATTTT. It translates to CASSKGQGWGQPQHF.

The chain is built from TRBV4-2 and TRBJ2-3; 10 bases line up with TRBD2. The CDR3 is 21 residues long. Germline loops: CDR1 LGHNA, CDR2 YNFKEQ. The V gene end was trimmed by 4 bases and the J gene end by 7 bases; junction bases not matched to a gene: 26. CDR3 sequence: CASSPGGASGGPSVSLHTQYF. The DNA of the CDR3 is TGTGCCAGCAGCCCGGGGGGCGCTAGCGGGGGTCCTAGTGTTAGTTTACATACGCAGTATTTT.

The chain has TRBV13 and TRBJ2-7, with 7 bases lining up with TRBD1. The CDR3 covers 14 residues. Germline V gives CDR1 PRHDT, CDR2 FYEKMQ (reference sequence). The junction had 2 bases not matched to a gene; V was cut back by 0 bases and J by 3 bases. This CDR3 reads CASSLGRGNYEQYF. The CDR3 DNA follows: TGTGCCAGCAGCTTAGGCAGGGGGAACTACGAGCAGTACTTC.

This clone was picked up a small number of times. The rearrangement links TRBV4-3 to TRBJ2-1, with D hard to call. This CDR3 region has 14 residues. V was pared by 4 bases and J by 6 bases, with 13 bases between. Germline CDR1 and CDR2: LGHNA and YSLEER. The CDR3 is CASSPVYTINEQFF. In DNA form, the CDR3 reads TGCGCCAGCAGCCCCGTTTACACTATCAATGAGCAGTTCTTC.

The J gene is TRBJ2-1, the V gene TRBV27; 14 positions agree with TRBD2. The CDR3 sequence is 16 residues long. Trimming removed 7 bases from V and 8 bases from J; junction bases left unmatched: 10. CDR1 is MNHEY and CDR2 is SMNVEV in the germline V gene (reference sequence). CDR3 in DNA: TGTGCCAGCAACCCATTGACTAGCGGGGGGGTCTATGAGCAGTTCTTC. Translated: CASNPLTSGGVYEQFF.

The V call is TRBV9, the J call TRBJ2-3, with 11 bases that match TRBD1. Trimming at V came to 3 bases and at J to 5 bases, leaving 2 bases not matched to a gene. CDR3 length equals 14 residues. In germline, CDR1 is SGDLS, CDR2 YYNGEE. CDR3 protein: CASSEGTGGDTQYF. CDR3 DNA sequence: TGTGCCAGCAGCGAGGGGACAGGGGGAGATACGCAGTATTTT.

This chain connects TRBV5-8 to TRBJ2-5, with 10 positions matching TRBD2. Per the germline V gene, CDR1 is SGHTS and CDR2 is YDEGEE. The V segment lost 0 bases and the J segment 4 bases; nucleotides outside the gene matches: 9. CDR3 length equals 17 residues. The CDR3 DNA reads TGTGCCAGCAGCTTGGAAGCGGGGGGGCTAGGAGGAGAGACCCAGTACTTC. Translating gives CASSLEAGGLGGETQYF.

This clone was observed once. The rearrangement uses TRBV27 and TRBJ1-1; D not certain. The V and J ends lost 3 bases and 3 bases respectively, with 11 bases between them. CDR1 is MNHEY, CDR2 SMNVEV, per germline (reference sequence). The CDR3 loop spans 14 amino acids. The CDR3 loop reads CASSFGGRHTEAFF. The CDR3 DNA reads TGTGCCAGCAGTTTCGGAGGGAGGCACACTGAAGCTTTCTTT.

J is TRBJ1-1 and V is TRBV30; no firm D call. Per the germline V gene, CDR1 is GTSNPN and CDR2 is SVGIG (reference sequence). Between the trimmed V and J ends, which lost 7 bases and 1 base, there was a span of 7 bases. The CDR3 is made up of 11 amino acids. Here the CDR3 reads CALGANTEAFF. In DNA, the CDR3 is TGTGCCTTAGGAGCGAACACTGAAGCTTTCTTT.

The chain joins TRBV6-5 to TRBJ1-2, with D possibly matching TRBD1 (6 bases). Trimming left V 10 bases short and J 2 bases short, with 17 bases between. The CDR3 totals 14 residues. CDR1 MNHEY and CDR2 SVGAGI come from the germline V gene. CDR3 bases: TGTGCCATCAAGGGGGGAAAGGAAAACTATGGCTACACCTTC. Amino acids: CAIKGGKENYGYTF.

The V and J genes are TRBV7-9 and TRBJ1-1, with D tentatively TRBD1 (5 bases). The CDR3 covers 14 residues. From germline, CDR1 is SEHNR and CDR2 FQNEAQ (reference sequence). V was cut by 5 bases and J by 1 base, with 11 bases left in between. The CDR3 region has the DNA TGTGCCAGCAGCGGAGGGGCGGGGAACACTGAAGCTTTCTTT. Translation: CASSGGAGNTEAFF.

The CDR3 nucleotides read TGTGCCAGCAGTGAGGACAGCCGCAATCAGCCCCAGCATTTT. It is translated as CASSEDSRNQPQHF. The chain combines TRBV6-2 or TRBV6-3 with TRBJ1-5, with D tentatively TRBD1 (6 bases). The CDR3 length is 14 residues. Per germline, CDR1 MNHEY and CDR2 SVGEGT. V was shortened by 5 bases and J by 2 bases, with 10 bases between the two germline ends.

J is TRBJ1-2 and V is TRBV29-1, with 7 bases that match TRBD1. V gave up 6 bases and J gave up 3 bases; unmatched junction bases: 16. The CDR3 covers 16 residues. CDR1 and CDR2 (germline): SQVTM, ANQGSEA. The CDR3 spells CSVEGQPRVWDYGYTF. Written as DNA, the CDR3 is TGCAGCGTGGAGGGACAGCCTAGGGTCTGGGACTATGGCTACACCTTC.

In regard to this clone: At one end, the junction sequence differs from germline, possibly due to a read error. This chain uses TRBV20-1 with TRBJ1-2; TRBD1 is a possible D gene (6 bases). The CDR3 consists of 11 residues. Per germline, CDR1 DFQATT and CDR2 SNEGSKA (reference sequence). CDR3 protein: CSARDIRDKTF. In DNA form, the CDR3 reads TGCAGTGCTAGAGATATACGGGACAAAACTTTC.

This chain links TRBV4-3 with TRBJ1-5, with TRBD1 as a possible D gene (5 bases). The CDR3 length is 15 residues. CDR1 and CDR2 (germline): LGHNA, YSLEER. V was cut by 5 bases and J by 7 bases, with 18 bases left in between. The chain's CDR3 is CASSTDAGRDQPQHF. Here the CDR3 DNA reads TGCGCCAGCAGCACGGACGCAGGACGGGACCAGCCCCAGCATTTT.

The chain couples TRBV23-1 to TRBJ2-7; D call uncertain. TRBV23-1 is classed as an ORF, of uncertain function. The CDR3 is 11 amino acids. V was clipped by 7 bases and J by 4 bases, with 8 bases between them. As DNA, the CDR3 is TGCGCCAGCACCGAACTGTACGAGCAGTACTTC. This codes for CASTELYEQYF.